This T cell receptor beta chain was observed in a study of shared clonotypes between healthy human individuals. Broader study findings: Clonotype sharing levels among donors were expected to vary with sequencing depth. Larger estimated richness was generally seen in naive subsets than in memory subsets.

Roughly 210 ng DNA, 30,000 to 35,000 T cell genomes, went into each sorted-subset replicate PCR. The data were produced by immunoSEQ multiplex PCR, yet TCRdb's version contains in-frame clones alone and is incomplete. The sample includes roughly 1,500,000 clones, approximately 98.5% of them seen just once. Trimming cost V 3 bases and J 7 bases; bases outside gene matches: 10. CDR1 and CDR2 (germline): SGDLS, YYNGEE. The CDR3 covers 16 residues. To note about this clone: The antigen remains unidentified.

The chain has TRBV9 and TRBJ2-1, with 10 bases matching TRBD2. Material for sequencing was naive CD4+ T cells sorted from blood. As to subset: CD45RA+ positively selected. The clonotype originates from a man aged 25-45 years in good health. The CDR3 DNA sequence: TGTGCCAGCAGCGCCATTTCTAGCGGGAGTGGGAATGAGCAGTTCTTC. Its protein product is CASSAISSGSGNEQFF.